These T cell receptor beta chains were read from a single sample in a study of CD8+ T cells in alopecia areata. Clones were sequenced by immunoSEQ multiplex PCR, and TCRdb holds only the in-frame ones, with some missing. The data contain under 350,000 clones, 55% to 75% of them singletons. The starting material was CD4+ T cells sorted from blood, obtained at week 24, from a patient treated with tofacitinib. Every receptor here comes from a human donor with alopecia areata. CDR3s include the opening cysteine and the closing phenylalanine or tryptophan. A D gene is named only where the DNA matches it firmly. Expanded clones get a size class; other rows say once, few or many, or leave the size out.

j_call v_call clone_size d_call cdr3_nt cdr3_aa
TRBJ2-5 TRBV7-8 NA NA TGTGCCAGCAGCTTATCCCCCTATCGGGTGTCGACCCAGTACTTC CASSLSPYRVSTQYF
TRBJ1-1 TRBV29-1 NA NA TGCAGCGTTCGAAAGGGGAACACTGAAGCTTTCTTT CSVRKGNTEAFF
TRBJ2-2 TRBV5-1 NA TRBD1 TGCGCCAGCGGAGGGACAGGAGTTCCCGGGGAGCTGTTTTTT CASGGTGVPGELFF
TRBJ1-1 TRBV25-1 NA NA TGTGCCAGCAGTGAGGGAGTCATGAACACTGAAGCTTTCTTT CASSEGVMNTEAFF
TRBJ2-5 TRBV5-6 once TRBD1 TGTGCCAGCAGCTCTGGACAGGGATGGGAGACCCAGTACTTC CASSSGQGWETQYF
TRBJ1-4 TRBV4-1 NA NA TGCGCCAGCAGCCAAGCCAAAATTGGGGTGGCTAATGAAAAACTGTTTTTT CASSQAKIGVANEKLFF
TRBJ2-5 TRBV7-9 NA NA TGTGCCAGCAGCCTAGTTGATGAGACCCAGTACTTC CASSLVDETQYF
TRBJ1-2 TRBV6-1 NA TRBD1 TGTGCCAGCAGTGAATCGACAGGGGATGGCTACACCTTC CASSESTGDGYTF
TRBJ1-3 TRBV7-2 few TRBD1 TGTGCCAGCAGCTCCATTGGACAGGGTGCCATATATTTT CASSSIGQGAIYF
TRBJ1-4 TRBV7-2 NA NA TGTGCCAGCAGCCCCCAGGGATCCAATGAAAAACTGTTTTTT CASSPQGSNEKLFF
TRBJ1-2 TRBV7-9 NA NA TGTGCCAGCAGCCCTGTGGGCAGGGGACTTGGGAGAGGCTACACCTTC CASSPVGRGLGRGYTF
TRBJ1-5 TRBV5-1 NA NA TGCGCCAGCAGCTTGAGCCCCGCGGAGGGGCGTAGTAGCAATCAGCCCCAGCATTTT CASSLSPAEGRSSNQPQHF
TRBJ2-1 TRBV7-2 NA NA TGTGCCAGCAGACCTGGCACCTACAATGAGCAGTTCTTC CASRPGTYNEQFF
TRBJ2-1 TRBV7-2 few TRBD1 TGTGCCAGCAGCAGACGACAGGGGGTTCGCAATGAGCAGTTCTTC CASSRRQGVRNEQFF
TRBJ2-7 TRBV28 few NA TGTGCCAGCAGTCCAGGGACTTTCCCTTACGAGCAGTACTTC CASSPGTFPYEQYF
TRBJ1-1 TRBV29-1 NA NA TGCAGCGTTGAAGGACAGGAGAACACTGAAGCTTTCTTT CSVEGQENTEAFF
TRBJ1-2 TRBV4-1 NA NA TGCGCCAGCAGCCAAGTCGGTTCTTCGACTAACTATGGCTACACCTTC CASSQVGSSTNYGYTF
TRBJ1-6 TRBV5-1 NA NA TGCGCCAGCAGCGTCACGGACTCCCCAGGCACACCCCTCCACTTT CASSVTDSPGTPLHF
TRBJ2-5 TRBV29-1 NA NA TGCAGCGTTGCGAGTACTGACCAAGAGACCCAGTACTTC CSVASTDQETQYF
TRBJ2-6 TRBV29-1 NA NA TGCAGCGTTCCCGGAGCAGGGCCTGGGGCCAACGTCCTGACTTTC CSVPGAGPGANVLTF
TRBJ2-3 TRBV2 NA NA TGTGCCAGCAGTCCCCAGGGCACTAGCACAGATACGCAGTATTTT CASSPQGTSTDTQYF
TRBJ1-3 TRBV4-1 NA NA TGCGCCAGCCGCGACCCCAGGAGCTCTGGAAACACCATATATTTT CASRDPRSSGNTIYF
TRBJ2-2 TRBV28 NA TRBD1 TGTGCCAGCAGTCCTTCCCCGGGACAGGCGAGGACCGGGGAGCTGTTTTTT CASSPSPGQARTGELFF
TRBJ2-7 TRBV29-1 NA TRBD1 TGCAGCGTGGACAGGGGGAAGGACGAGCAGTACTTC CSVDRGKDEQYF
TRBJ1-2 TRBV29-1 NA NA TGCAGCGTACGGACGGTAAACTATGGCTACACCTTC CSVRTVNYGYTF
TRBJ1-2 TRBV5-1 NA NA TGCGCCAACAAGGACAGACAGACTAACTATGGCTACACCTTC CANKDRQTNYGYTF
TRBJ1-2 TRBV19 NA NA TGTGCCAGTAGTGAGGGCTGGCGTGGCTACACCTTC CASSEGWRGYTF
TRBJ2-1 TRBV2 NA TRBD2 TGTGCCAGCACGCCGGGACTATCCTTCAATGAGCAGTTCTTC CASTPGLSFNEQFF
TRBJ2-3 TRBV6-1 NA NA TGTGCCAGTATAACCACTAGCACAGATACGCAGTATTTT CASITTSTDTQYF
TRBJ2-5 TRBV7-2 NA NA TGTGCCAGCAGCTTAGATCCGGGGTTGGCGACCCAGTACTTC CASSLDPGLATQYF
TRBJ1-1 TRBV2 NA TRBD1 TGTGCCAGCAGGAGGACAGGGAACACTGAAGCTTTCTTT CASRRTGNTEAFF
TRBJ2-7 TRBV28 NA TRBD1 TGTGCCAGCAGACGTCGACAGGGGGGAGGCTACGAGCAGTACTTC CASRRRQGGGYEQYF
TRBJ1-2 TRBV30 NA TRBD1 TGTGCCTGGTATCGGGACAGTAGGTCCTATGGCTACACCTTC CAWYRDSRSYGYTF
TRBJ1-4 TRBV18 few NA TGTGCCAGCTCACCAAGCGGGTATGAAAAACTGTTTTTT CASSPSGYEKLFF
TRBJ1-6 TRBV18 NA NA TGTGCCAGCTCACCACGGGATTCACCCCTCCACTTT CASSPRDSPLHF
TRBJ1-4 TRBV7-9 NA NA TGTGCCAGCAGCCCTTCGACGGTAACCAGTGAAAAACTGTTTTTT CASSPSTVTSEKLFF
TRBJ2-5 TRBV6-6 few NA TGTGCCAGCAGTTACGCTTTCGGAGCCCAAGAGACCCAGTACTTC CASSYAFGAQETQYF
TRBJ1-6 TRBV30 NA NA TGTGCCTGGCAAGGGACTCCCTCCTCACCCCTCCACTTT CAWQGTPSSPLHF
TRBJ2-1 TRBV28 NA TRBD2 TGTGCCAGCAGTTTCTTAACTAGCGGGGACAATGAGCAGTTCTTC CASSFLTSGDNEQFF
TRBJ1-6 TRBV4-1 few TRBD1 TGCGCCAGCAGCCTCCGGGTGGGACAGTATTCACCCCTCCACTTT CASSLRVGQYSPLHF
TRBJ1-1 TRBV7-9 few NA TGTGCCAGCAGCGTAGGACGGGACGCGGATCTCTTT CASSVGRDADLF
TRBJ2-5 TRBV29-1 few TRBD1 TGCAGCGTTGCACTGACAGGGGGCCTTGAGACCCAGTACTTC CSVALTGGLETQYF
TRBJ1-5 TRBV2 NA NA TGTGCCAGCAGTGGGGAGGGGAATCAGCCCCAGCATTTT CASSGEGNQPQHF